This TCR beta chain was sequenced for a study of T cells in Graves' hyperthyroidism and ophthalmopathy. Overall study context: Peripheral blood specimens were obtained at initial diagnosis, prior to any treatment. General study results and limits: The model anticipated ophthalmopathy a median approximately 6.7 months pre-onset.

The table lists this clonotype with a few counts. Antigen: not known. One base away lies a much larger clone, so this may be a sequencing read error. Lactation, pregnancy, other autoimmune disease or uncontrolled infection excluded patients. The PBMCs were taken from approximately 9 ml of fresh peripheral blood. The CDR3 runs to 15 residues. V gave up 5 bases and J gave up 3 bases; unmatched junction bases: 2. Using RNA transcripts as the source, TCR beta CDR3 regions were amplified. Initially, a first-round RT-PCR of the TCR CDR3 employed the HTBI primer set. TCRdb independently ran MiXCR on the multiplex PCR reads; one entry per CDR3 protein. The table records some 350,000 distinct CDR3 sequences, roughly 15% of them present only once.

V usage is TRBV12-3 or TRBV12-4 and J usage is TRBJ2-2, with 11 positions matching TRBD2. This TCR was recovered from a woman in her sixties or seventies with Graves' ophthalmopathy. The sample consisted of blood. The CDR3 DNA reads TGTGCCAGCAGTGCTAGCGGGGGGTACACCGGGGAGCTGTTTTTT. Protein product: CASSASGGYTGELFF.